A selection of T cell receptor beta chains follows, all from one sample in a study of T-cell memory formation after mild COVID-19. TCRdb itself ran the 5' RACE reads through MiXCR, one entry per CDR3 protein. The data contain roughly 600,000 distinct CDR3 sequences, about 20% of them singletons. Material for sequencing was PBMCs or a T cell subset sorted from them (not recorded which). The receptor source for this set is an adult woman who had mild COVID-19 (a few samples of this study predate the infection). Cell type and time point are not known. The CDR3 runs from the conserved cysteine through the conserved F or W. A D gene is named only where the DNA matches it firmly. The size field is filled for only some rows; it gives once, few, many or a size class.

V gene: TRBV7-9; clone size: many; J gene: TRBJ1-5; D gene: TRBD1; CDR3 length: 13; CDR3 DNA: TGTGCCAGCAGCCTGGACAGGGATCAGCCCCAGCATTTT; CDR3 protein: CASSLDRDQPQHF
V gene: TRBV7-2; clone size: few; J gene: TRBJ2-5; D gene: TRBD1; CDR3 length: 15; CDR3 DNA: TGTGCCAGCAGATACTCAACAGGGGTTGGTGAGACCCAGTACTTC; CDR3 protein: CASRYSTGVGETQYF
V gene: TRBV5-4; clone size: many; J gene: TRBJ2-3; D gene: TRBD2; CDR3 length: 15; CDR3 DNA: TGTGCCAGCAGCTTGGGCGGGGGGGCCCCAGATACGCAGTATTTT; CDR3 protein: CASSLGGGAPDTQYF
V gene: TRBV29-1; clone size: few; J gene: TRBJ1-3; D gene: NA; CDR3 length: 16; CDR3 DNA: TGCAGCGTCCGGACCCGGCGGGAAGTCTCCGGAAACACCATATATTTT; CDR3 protein: CSVRTRREVSGNTIYF
V gene: TRBV9; clone size: few; J gene: TRBJ1-2; D gene: TRBD1; CDR3 length: 15; CDR3 DNA: TGTGCCAGCAGCTCCGGACAGGGTGATTGGTATGGCTACACCTTC; CDR3 protein: CASSSGQGDWYGYTF
V gene: TRBV12-3/TRBV12-4; clone size: many; J gene: TRBJ2-7; D gene: NA; CDR3 length: 13; CDR3 DNA: TGTGCCAGCAGTTTCCTTGGGGGATACGAGCAGTACTTC; CDR3 protein: CASSFLGGYEQYF
V gene: TRBV7-9; clone size: few; J gene: TRBJ2-7; D gene: NA; CDR3 length: 15; CDR3 DNA: TGTGCCAGCAGCCCAAGAAGGAGGCAGGCCTACGAGCAGTACTTC; CDR3 protein: CASSPRRRQAYEQYF
V gene: TRBV3-1; clone size: few; J gene: TRBJ2-5; D gene: NA; CDR3 length: 15; CDR3 DNA: TGTGCCAGCAGCCTCGGACAGCCGGGTGGGGAGACCCAGTACTTC; CDR3 protein: CASSLGQPGGETQYF
V gene: TRBV11-2; clone size: few; J gene: TRBJ2-1; D gene: NA; CDR3 length: 18; CDR3 DNA: TGTGCCAGCAGCCAAGGTGGGAACTGGCTGAGCTCCTACAATGAGCAGTTCTTC; CDR3 protein: CASSQGGNWLSSYNEQFF
V gene: TRBV29-1; clone size: NA; J gene: TRBJ2-7; D gene: TRBD1; CDR3 length: 13; CDR3 DNA: TGCAGCGTTGGGGACAGGAGTCCCTACGAGCAGTACTTC; CDR3 protein: CSVGDRSPYEQYF
V gene: TRBV3-1; clone size: NA; J gene: TRBJ2-7; D gene: NA; CDR3 length: 19; CDR3 DNA: TGTGCCAGCAGCCACGCTATAACAGGGGTCTCGGGGGGTTCCTACGAGCAGTACTTC; CDR3 protein: CASSHAITGVSGGSYEQYF
V gene: TRBV11-3; clone size: NA; J gene: TRBJ2-1; D gene: NA; CDR3 length: 15; CDR3 DNA: TGTGCCAGCAGCCGAGCTAGTGCCAGGATGGGTGAGCAGTTCTTC; CDR3 protein: CASSRASARMGEQFF
V gene: TRBV7-9; clone size: few; J gene: TRBJ2-3; D gene: NA; CDR3 length: 17; CDR3 DNA: TGTGCCAGCAGCTTGGCCTCAACGGGGGCCTACACAGATACGCAGTATTTT; CDR3 protein: CASSLASTGAYTDTQYF
V gene: TRBV5-6; clone size: few; J gene: TRBJ2-2; D gene: NA; CDR3 length: 16; CDR3 DNA: TGTGCCAGCGGATCTCGGACTCCCGGGTACACCGGGGAGCTGTTTTTT; CDR3 protein: CASGSRTPGYTGELFF
V gene: TRBV12-3/TRBV12-4; clone size: many; J gene: TRBJ1-1; D gene: TRBD1; CDR3 length: 14; CDR3 DNA: TGTGCCAGCACTACCGGGACAGGGAACACTGAAGCTTTCTTT; CDR3 protein: CASTTGTGNTEAFF
V gene: TRBV20-1; clone size: few; J gene: TRBJ2-3; D gene: NA; CDR3 length: 15; CDR3 DNA: TGCAGTGCTAGTATCCAGGGGGGCCCGGGAGATACGCAGTATTTT; CDR3 protein: CSASIQGGPGDTQYF
V gene: TRBV4-1; clone size: NA; J gene: TRBJ1-2; D gene: NA; CDR3 length: 13; CDR3 DNA: TGCGCCAGCAGCCCATCGGGGGCGGTTGGCTACACCTTC; CDR3 protein: CASSPSGAVGYTF
V gene: TRBV12-3/TRBV12-4; clone size: many; J gene: TRBJ2-1; D gene: NA; CDR3 length: 14; CDR3 DNA: TGTGCCAGCACCTTAGGGTTCCAAACCCATGAGCAGTTCTTC; CDR3 protein: CASTLGFQTHEQFF
V gene: TRBV5-1; clone size: NA; J gene: TRBJ1-1; D gene: NA; CDR3 length: 14; CDR3 DNA: TGCGCCAGCAGCTTAAGGGCCGGTGGCACTGAAGCTTTCTTT; CDR3 protein: CASSLRAGGTEAFF
V gene: TRBV12-3/TRBV12-4; clone size: many; J gene: TRBJ1-1; D gene: NA; CDR3 length: 11; CDR3 DNA: TGTGCCAGCAGTTCCAGTTCTGAAGCTTTCTTT; CDR3 protein: CASSSSSEAFF
V gene: TRBV5-1; clone size: few; J gene: TRBJ1-1; D gene: NA; CDR3 length: 15; CDR3 DNA: TGCGCCAGCAGCTTGGCTGGGCGGGTGAACACTGAAGCTTTCTTT; CDR3 protein: CASSLAGRVNTEAFF
V gene: TRBV6-2/TRBV6-3; clone size: few; J gene: TRBJ2-1; D gene: TRBD1; CDR3 length: 14; CDR3 DNA: TGTGCCAGCAGCTCTCAGGGGGCCTACAATGAGCAGTTCTTC; CDR3 protein: CASSSQGAYNEQFF
V gene: TRBV20-1; clone size: NA; J gene: TRBJ2-7; D gene: TRBD2; CDR3 length: 15; CDR3 DNA: TGCAGTGCCACCGGAGGGCTAGCGGGAGGTCGCGAGCAGTACTTC; CDR3 protein: CSATGGLAGGREQYF